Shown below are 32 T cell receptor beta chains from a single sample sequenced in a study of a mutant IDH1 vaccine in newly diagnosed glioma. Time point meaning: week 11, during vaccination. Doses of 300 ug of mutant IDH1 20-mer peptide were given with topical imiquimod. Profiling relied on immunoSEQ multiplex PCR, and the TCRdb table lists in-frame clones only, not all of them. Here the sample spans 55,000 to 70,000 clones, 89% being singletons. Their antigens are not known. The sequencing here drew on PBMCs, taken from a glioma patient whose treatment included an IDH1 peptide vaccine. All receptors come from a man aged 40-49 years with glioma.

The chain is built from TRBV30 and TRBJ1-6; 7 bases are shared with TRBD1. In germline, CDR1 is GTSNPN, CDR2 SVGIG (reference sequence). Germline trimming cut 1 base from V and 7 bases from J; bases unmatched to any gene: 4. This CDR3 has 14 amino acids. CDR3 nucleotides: TGTGCCTGGAGTGCGGGACAGTCGAATTCACCCCTCCACTTT. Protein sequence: CAWSAGQSNSPLHF.

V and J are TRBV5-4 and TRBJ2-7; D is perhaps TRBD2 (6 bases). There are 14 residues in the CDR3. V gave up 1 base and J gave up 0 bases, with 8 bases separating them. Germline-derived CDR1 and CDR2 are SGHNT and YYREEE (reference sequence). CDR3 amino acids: CASSLPGDSYEQYF. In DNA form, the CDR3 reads TGTGCCAGCAGCTTGCCGGGGGACTCCTACGAGCAGTACTTC.

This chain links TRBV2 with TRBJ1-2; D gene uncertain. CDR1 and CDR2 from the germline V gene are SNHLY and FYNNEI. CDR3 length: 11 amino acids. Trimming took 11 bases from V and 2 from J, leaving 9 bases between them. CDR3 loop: CAPDWNYGYTF. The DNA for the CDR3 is TGTGCCCCTGACTGGAACTATGGCTACACCTTC. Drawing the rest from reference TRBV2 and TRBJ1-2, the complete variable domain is EPEVTQTPSHQVTQMGQEVILRCVPISNHLYFYWYRQILGQKVEFLVSFYNNEISEKSEIFDDQFSVERPDGSNFTLKIRSTKLEDSAMYFCAPDWNYGYTFGSGTRLTVV.

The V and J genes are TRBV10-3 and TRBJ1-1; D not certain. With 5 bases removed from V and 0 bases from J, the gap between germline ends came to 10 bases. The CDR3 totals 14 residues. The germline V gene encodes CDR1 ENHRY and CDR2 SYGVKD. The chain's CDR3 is CAISPLTLNTEAFF. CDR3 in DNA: TGTGCCATCAGTCCCTTGACCCTGAACACTGAAGCTTTCTTT.

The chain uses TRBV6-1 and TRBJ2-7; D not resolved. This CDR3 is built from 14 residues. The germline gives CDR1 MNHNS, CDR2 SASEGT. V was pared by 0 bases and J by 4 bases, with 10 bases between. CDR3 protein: CASSEARSLYEQYV. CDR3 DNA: TGTGCCAGCAGTGAAGCGCGGTCTTTGTACGAGCAGTACGTC.

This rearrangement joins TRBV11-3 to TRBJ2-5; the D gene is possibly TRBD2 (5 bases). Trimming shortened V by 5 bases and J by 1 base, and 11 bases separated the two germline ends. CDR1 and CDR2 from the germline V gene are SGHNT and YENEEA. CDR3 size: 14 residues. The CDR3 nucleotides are TGTGCCAGCAGCCCCCGGGAAGCCCAAGAGACCCAGTACTTC. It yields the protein CASSPREAQETQYF.

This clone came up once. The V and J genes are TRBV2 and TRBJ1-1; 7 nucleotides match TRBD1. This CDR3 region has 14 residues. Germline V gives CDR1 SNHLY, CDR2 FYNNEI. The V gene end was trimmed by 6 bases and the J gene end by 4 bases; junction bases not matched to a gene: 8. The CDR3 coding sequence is TGTGCCAGCAGCGTGGACAGGTTGGGCACTGAAGCTTTCTTT. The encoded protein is CASSVDRLGTEAFF.

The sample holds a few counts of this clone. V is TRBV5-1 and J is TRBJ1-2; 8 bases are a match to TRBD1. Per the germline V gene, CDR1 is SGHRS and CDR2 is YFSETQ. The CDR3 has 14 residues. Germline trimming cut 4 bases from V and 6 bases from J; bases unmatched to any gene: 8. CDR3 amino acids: CASSRGQGENGYTF. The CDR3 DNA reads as TGCGCCAGCAGCAGAGGACAGGGCGAGAATGGCTACACCTTC.

The chain's CDR3 is CASSPPGGYPNYGYTF. DNA for the CDR3: TGTGCCAGCTCACCCCCGGGAGGGTACCCTAACTATGGCTACACCTTC. The rearrangement links TRBV18 to TRBJ1-2; no clear D. The CDR3 extends over 16 amino acids. Germline CDR1 is KGHSH and CDR2 is LQKENI. Trimming pared 3 bases from V and 0 bases from J, leaving 14 bases between.

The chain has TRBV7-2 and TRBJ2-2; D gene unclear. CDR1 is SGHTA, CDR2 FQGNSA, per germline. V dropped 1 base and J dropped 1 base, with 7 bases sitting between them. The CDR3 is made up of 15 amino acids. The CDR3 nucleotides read TGTGCCAGCAGCTTAGACCCCTTGAACACCGGGGAGCTGTTTTTT. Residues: CASSLDPLNTGELFF.

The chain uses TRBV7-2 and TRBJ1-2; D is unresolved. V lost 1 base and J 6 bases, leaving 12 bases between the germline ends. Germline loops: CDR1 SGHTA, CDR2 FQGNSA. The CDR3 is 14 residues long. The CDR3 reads CASSLGAGRDGYTF. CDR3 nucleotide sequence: TGTGCCAGCAGCTTAGGAGCGGGAAGGGATGGCTACACCTTC.

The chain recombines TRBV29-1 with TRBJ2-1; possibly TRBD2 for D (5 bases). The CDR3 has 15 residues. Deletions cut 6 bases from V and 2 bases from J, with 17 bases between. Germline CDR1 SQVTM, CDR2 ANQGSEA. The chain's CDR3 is CSVSSRSGTYNEQFF. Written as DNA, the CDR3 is TGCAGCGTCTCCAGTAGGAGCGGAACCTACAATGAGCAGTTCTTC.

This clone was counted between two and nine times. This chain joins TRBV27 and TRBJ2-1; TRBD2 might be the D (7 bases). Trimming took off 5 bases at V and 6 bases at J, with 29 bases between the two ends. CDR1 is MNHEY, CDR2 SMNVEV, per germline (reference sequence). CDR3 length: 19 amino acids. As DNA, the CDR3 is TGTGCCAGCAGTCCGCCATTATTTTGGACAGCCCGGGGGGTCAATGAGCAGTTCTTC. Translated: CASSPPLFWTARGVNEQFF.

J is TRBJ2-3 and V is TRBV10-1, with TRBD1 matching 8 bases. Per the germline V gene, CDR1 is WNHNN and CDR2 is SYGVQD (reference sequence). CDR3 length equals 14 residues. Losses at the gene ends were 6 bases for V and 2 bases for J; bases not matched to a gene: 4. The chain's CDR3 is CASSRDRLTDTQYF. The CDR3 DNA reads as TGCGCCAGCAGCCGGGACAGGCTCACAGATACGCAGTATTTT.

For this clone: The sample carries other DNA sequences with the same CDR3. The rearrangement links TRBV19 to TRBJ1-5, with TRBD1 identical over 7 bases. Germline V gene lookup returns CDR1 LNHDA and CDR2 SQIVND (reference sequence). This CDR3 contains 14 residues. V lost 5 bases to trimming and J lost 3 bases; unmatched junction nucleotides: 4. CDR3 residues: CASSSTGDNQPQHF. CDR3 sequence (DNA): TGTGCCAGTAGTTCTACAGGGGACAATCAGCCCCAGCATTTT.

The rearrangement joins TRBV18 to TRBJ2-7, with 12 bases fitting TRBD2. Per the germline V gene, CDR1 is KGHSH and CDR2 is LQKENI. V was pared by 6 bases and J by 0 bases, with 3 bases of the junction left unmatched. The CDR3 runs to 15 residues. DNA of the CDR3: TGTGCCAGCTCTCAGACTAGCGGGAGCTCCTACGAGCAGTACTTC. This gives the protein CASSQTSGSSYEQYF.

CDR3 region: CASRSRVIQYF. The DNA of the CDR3 is TGTGCCAGCAGGTCCAGGGTGATCCAGTACTTC. The chain has TRBV6-5 and TRBJ2-5, with a tentative D call TRBD1 (5 bases). V shed 6 bases and J shed 10 bases, with 12 bases lying between them. The CDR3 has 11 residues. Germline-derived CDR1 and CDR2 are MNHEY and SVGAGI.

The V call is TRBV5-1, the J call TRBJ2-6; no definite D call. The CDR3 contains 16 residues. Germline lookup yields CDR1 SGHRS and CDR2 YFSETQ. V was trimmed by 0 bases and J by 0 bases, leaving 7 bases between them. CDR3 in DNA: TGCGCCAGCAGCTTGGGTTATGTCTCTGGGGCCAACGTCCTGACTTTC. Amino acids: CASSLGYVSGANVLTF. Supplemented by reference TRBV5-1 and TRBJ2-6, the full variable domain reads KAGVTQTPRYLIKTRGQQVTLSCSPISGHRSVSWYQQTPGQGLQFLFEYFSETQRNKGNFPGRFSGRQFSNSRSEMNVSTLELGDSALYLCASSLGYVSGANVLTFGAGSRLTVL.

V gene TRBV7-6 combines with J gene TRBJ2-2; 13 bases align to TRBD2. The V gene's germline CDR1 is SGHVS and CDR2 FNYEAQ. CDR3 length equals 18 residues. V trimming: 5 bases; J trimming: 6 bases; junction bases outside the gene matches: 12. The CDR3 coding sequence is TGTGCCAGCAGCCCCCATCGAGGACTAGCGGGAGCCGCCGGGGAGCTGTTTTTT. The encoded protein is CASSPHRGLAGAAGELFF.

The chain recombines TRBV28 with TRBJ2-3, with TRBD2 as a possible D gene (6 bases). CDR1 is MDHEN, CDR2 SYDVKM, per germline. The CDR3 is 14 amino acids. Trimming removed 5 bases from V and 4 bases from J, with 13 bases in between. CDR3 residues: CASSRIAVPDTQYF. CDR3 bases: TGTGCCAGCAGTAGGATAGCGGTCCCAGATACGCAGTATTTT.

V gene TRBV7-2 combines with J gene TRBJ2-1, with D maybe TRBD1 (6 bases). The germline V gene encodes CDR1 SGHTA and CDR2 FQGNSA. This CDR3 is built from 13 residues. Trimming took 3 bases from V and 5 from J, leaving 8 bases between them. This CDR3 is CASSFNRDNEQFF. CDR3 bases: TGTGCCAGCAGCTTTAACAGGGACAATGAGCAGTTCTTC.

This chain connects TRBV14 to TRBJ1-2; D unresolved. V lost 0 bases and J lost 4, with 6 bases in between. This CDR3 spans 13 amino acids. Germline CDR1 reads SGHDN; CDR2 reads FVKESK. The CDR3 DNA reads TGTGCCAGCAGCCAAGATAGAGGCTATGGCTACACCTTC. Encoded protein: CASSQDRGYGYTF.

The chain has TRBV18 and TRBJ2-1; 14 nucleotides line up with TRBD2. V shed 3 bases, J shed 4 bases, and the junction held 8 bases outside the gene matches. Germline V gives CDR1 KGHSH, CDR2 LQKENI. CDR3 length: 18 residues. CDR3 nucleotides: TGTGCCAGCTCACCGGAGACTAGCGGGAGGGCCCGGTACAATGAGCAGTTCTTC. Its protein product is CASSPETSGRARYNEQFF. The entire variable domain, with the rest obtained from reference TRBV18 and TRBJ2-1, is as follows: NAGVMQNPRHLVRRRGQEARLRCSPMKGHSHVYWYRQLPEEGLKFMVYLQKENIIDESGMPKERFSAEFPKEGPSILRIQQVVRGDSAAYFCASSPETSGRARYNEQFFGPGTRLTVL.

Written as DNA, the CDR3 is TGTGCCATCAGTGAGTCGAACGGGGCGGGCTACACCTTC. This translates into CAISESNGAGYTF. The rearrangement links TRBV10-3 to TRBJ1-2; the D gene is possibly TRBD1 (5 bases). This CDR3 region has 13 residues. The ends were cut back, 0 bases at V and 8 bases at J, with 10 bases in the middle. Germline CDR1 reads ENHRY; CDR2 reads SYGVKD.

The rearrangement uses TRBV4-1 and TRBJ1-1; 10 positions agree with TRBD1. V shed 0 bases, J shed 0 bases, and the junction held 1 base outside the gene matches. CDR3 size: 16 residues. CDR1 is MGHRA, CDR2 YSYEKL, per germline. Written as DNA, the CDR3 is TGCGCCAGCAGCCAAGAGACAGGGGGCCTGAACACTGAAGCTTTCTTT. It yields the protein CASSQETGGLNTEAFF.

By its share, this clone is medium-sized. Here the CDR3 reads CASRVLAGGPNEQFF. The CDR3, as DNA: TGTGCCAGCAGAGTACTAGCGGGGGGCCCTAATGAGCAGTTCTTC. The chain carries TRBV6-1 and TRBJ2-1, with 12 bases identical to TRBD2. Germline V gene sequence: CDR1 MNHNS, CDR2 SASEGT. The CDR3 contains 15 residues. The V segment lost 6 bases and the J segment 7 bases; nucleotides outside the gene matches: 7.

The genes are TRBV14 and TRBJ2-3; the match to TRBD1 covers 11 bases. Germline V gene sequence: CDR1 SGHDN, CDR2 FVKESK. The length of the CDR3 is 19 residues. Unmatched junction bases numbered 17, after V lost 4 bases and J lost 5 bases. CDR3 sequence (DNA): TGTGCCAGCAGCCCTGGGACAGGGGGTCGCATAGTCGGAATAGATACGCAGTATTTT. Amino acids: CASSPGTGGRIVGIDTQYF.

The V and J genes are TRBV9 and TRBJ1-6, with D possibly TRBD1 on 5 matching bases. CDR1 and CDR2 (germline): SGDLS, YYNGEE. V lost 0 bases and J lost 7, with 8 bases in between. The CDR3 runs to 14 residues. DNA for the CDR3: TGTGCCAGCAGCGTAGAGGCAGGGAATTCACCCCTCCACTTT. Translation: CASSVEAGNSPLHF.

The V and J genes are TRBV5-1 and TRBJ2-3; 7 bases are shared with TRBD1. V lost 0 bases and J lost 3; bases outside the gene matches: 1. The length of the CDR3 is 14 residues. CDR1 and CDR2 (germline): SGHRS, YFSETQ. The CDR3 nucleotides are TGCGCCAGCAGCTTGGCCAGGGGGACAGATACGCAGTATTTT. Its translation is CASSLARGTDTQYF.

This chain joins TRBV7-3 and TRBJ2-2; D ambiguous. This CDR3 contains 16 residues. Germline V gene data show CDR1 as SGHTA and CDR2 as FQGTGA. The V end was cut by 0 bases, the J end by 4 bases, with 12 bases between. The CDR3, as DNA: TGTGCCAGCAGCTTAACTTCTGGCATGGGCACCGGGGAGCTGTTTTTT. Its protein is CASSLTSGMGTGELFF.

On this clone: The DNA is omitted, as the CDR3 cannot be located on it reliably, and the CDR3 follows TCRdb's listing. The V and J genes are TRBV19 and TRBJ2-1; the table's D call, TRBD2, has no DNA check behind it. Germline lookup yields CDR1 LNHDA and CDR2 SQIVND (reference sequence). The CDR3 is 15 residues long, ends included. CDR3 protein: CASSIFAPTDNEQFF.

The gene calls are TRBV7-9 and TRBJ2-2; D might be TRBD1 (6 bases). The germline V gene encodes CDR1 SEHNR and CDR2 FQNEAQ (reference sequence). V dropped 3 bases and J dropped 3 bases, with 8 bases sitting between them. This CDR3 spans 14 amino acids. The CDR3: CASSFGQYTGELFF. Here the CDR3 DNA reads TGTGCCAGCAGCTTCGGACAGTACACCGGGGAGCTGTTTTTT. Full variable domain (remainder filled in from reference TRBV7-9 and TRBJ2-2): DTGVSQNPRHKITKRGQNVTFRCDPISEHNRLYWYRQTLGQGPEFLTYFQNEAQLEKSRLLSDRFSAERPKGSFSTLEIQRTEQGDSAMYLCASSFGQYTGELFFGEGSRLTVL.